The 16 T cell receptor beta chains below come from one sample, sequenced in a study of radiotherapy plus CTLA-4 blockade in lung cancer. Clones were read by immunoSEQ multiplex PCR, and TCRdb kept only the in-frame ones, dropping some. Here the sample spans fewer than 95,000 clones, roughly four fifths being singletons. The starting material was peripheral blood, obtained from a patient treated with radiotherapy plus ipilimumab. The receptors were gathered from a human donor with non-small cell lung cancer who had stable disease on radiotherapy plus ipilimumab.

V is TRBV5-4 and J is TRBJ2-5; 15 bases map to TRBD2. CDR3 length: 18 residues. Germline CDR1 is SGHNT and CDR2 is YYREEE (reference sequence). V was clipped by 3 bases and J by 2 bases; unmatched bases: 8. The chain's CDR3 is CASSSKLGTSGRQETQYF. The CDR3 nucleotides read TGTGCCAGCAGCTCGAAACTGGGGACTAGCGGGAGGCAAGAGACCCAGTACTTC. The full variable domain, completed using reference TRBV5-4 and TRBJ2-5, is ETGVTQSPTHLIKTRGQQVTLRCSSQSGHNTVSWYQQALGQGPQFIFQYYREEENGRGNFPPRFSGLQFPNYSSELNVNALELDDSALYLCASSSKLGTSGRQETQYFGPGTRLLVL.

J is TRBJ1-3 and V is TRBV13; tentative D call: TRBD1 (6 bases). Germline V CDR1 and CDR2: PRHDT, FYEKMQ (reference sequence). The germline V and J ends were trimmed by 5 bases and 4 bases, with 15 bases remaining between them. This CDR3 comprises 15 residues. As DNA, the CDR3 is TGTGCCAGCAGCCCACTAGGGGGAGGAGGAAACACCATATATTTT. Protein: CASSPLGGGGNTIYF.

The chain links TRBV10-1 to TRBJ1-1; tentatively, D is TRBD1 (6 bases). CDR1 and CDR2 (germline): WNHNN, SYGVQD (reference sequence). The ends were cut back, 11 bases at V and 11 bases at J, with 21 bases in the middle. The CDR3 has 12 residues. The CDR3 region is CAGGLSGCGAFF. For the CDR3, the DNA is TGCGCCGGGGGGCTCTCAGGGTGCGGCGCTTTCTTT.

The rearrangement uses TRBV28 and TRBJ2-1; perhaps TRBD2 as D (6 bases). Germline CDR1 MDHEN, CDR2 SYDVKM. V lost 7 bases, J lost 1 base, and 17 bases lay in between. This CDR3 has 16 amino acids. CDR3: CASKGLDAVSYNEQFF. The CDR3 DNA reads TGTGCCAGCAAGGGACTGGACGCCGTTTCCTACAATGAGCAGTTCTTC.

This chain joins TRBV7-9 and TRBJ2-5; D gene ambiguous. CDR3 size: 12 residues. V was cut by 2 bases and J by 4 bases, with 5 bases left in between. Germline loops: CDR1 SEHNR, CDR2 FQNEAQ (reference sequence). CDR3 amino acids: CASSLNSETQYF. CDR3 bases: TGTGCCAGCAGCTTAAACTCAGAGACCCAGTACTTC. Based on the CDR3 plus reference TRBV7-9 and TRBJ2-5, the full variable domain is DTGVSQNPRHKITKRGQNVTFRCDPISEHNRLYWYRQTLGQGPEFLTYFQNEAQLEKSRLLSDRFSAERPKGSFSTLEIQRTEQGDSAMYLCASSLNSETQYFGPGTRLLVL.

The chain links TRBV19 to TRBJ1-1, with 9 bases aligning to TRBD1. V was pared by 6 bases and J by 4 bases, with 6 bases of the junction left unmatched. This CDR3 spans 14 amino acids. CDR1 LNHDA and CDR2 SQIVND come from the germline V gene (reference sequence). Here the CDR3 DNA reads TGTGCCAGTAGCGGGGACAGGGCTTCCACTGAAGCTTTCTTT. Its protein is CASSGDRASTEAFF.

The chain couples TRBV6-1 to TRBJ1-6; unclear D gene. Germline lookup yields CDR1 MNHNS and CDR2 SASEGT. CDR3 length equals 15 residues. V was pared by 1 base and J by 3 bases, with 7 bases between. The CDR3 loop is CASSEGRGYNSPLHF. The CDR3 DNA sequence: TGTGCCAGCAGTGAAGGCCGTGGCTATAATTCACCCCTCCACTTT.

The V call is TRBV7-6, the J call TRBJ2-3, with 7 nucleotides matching TRBD2. The length of the CDR3 is 16 residues. J was trimmed by 5 bases and V by 1 base; bases with no gene match: 9. Per germline, CDR1 SGHVS and CDR2 FNYEAQ. The CDR3 DNA is TGTGCCAGCAGCTTAGTTGTCGGGAGGACAAAAGATACGCAGTATTTT. Protein product: CASSLVVGRTKDTQYF.

This clone was detected once. For the CDR3, the DNA is TGTGCCAGTAGTATAGTCGGGGGAAGCCAAGAGACCCAGTACTTC. Residues: CASSIVGGSQETQYF. The chain uses TRBV19 and TRBJ2-5; a possible D gene is TRBD2 (6 bases). Deletions cut 1 base from V and 1 base from J, with 10 bases between. CDR3 length: 15 residues. Per germline, CDR1 LNHDA and CDR2 SQIVND (reference sequence).

This clone was counted only a few times. This chain's CDR3 is CASSEGQGAYEQYF. In nucleotides, the CDR3 is TGTGCCAGCAGCGAGGGACAGGGCGCCTACGAGCAGTACTTC. The chain employs TRBV7-8 and TRBJ2-7; 9 positions agree with TRBD1. CDR1 is SGHVS and CDR2 is FQNEAQ in the germline V gene. This CDR3 has 14 residues. Losses at the gene ends were 5 bases for V and 2 bases for J; bases not matched to a gene: 4.

The V gene is TRBV4-1, the J gene TRBJ1-5; possibly TRBD1 for D (5 bases). V lost 1 base to trimming and J lost 6 bases, with 10 bases between them. Germline loops: CDR1 MGHRA, CDR2 YSYEKL. CDR3 length equals 14 residues. Written as DNA, the CDR3 is TGCGCCAGCAGCCAAGGGTATGGGGCTCAGCCCCAGCATTTT. This gives the protein CASSQGYGAQPQHF.

This rearrangement joins TRBV5-4 to TRBJ2-7; 13 nucleotides agree with TRBD2. The CDR3 is 15 residues long. Germline-derived CDR1 and CDR2 are SGHNT and YYREEE (reference sequence). V was pared by 0 bases and J by 5 bases, with 2 bases of the junction left unmatched. CDR3 amino acids: CASSLAGLAGDEQYF. For the CDR3, the DNA is TGTGCCAGCAGCTTGGCAGGACTAGCGGGAGACGAGCAGTACTTC.

V usage is TRBV29-1 and J usage is TRBJ2-1; perhaps TRBD2 as D (5 bases). This CDR3 region has 14 residues. Trimming cost V 1 base and J 0 bases, with 7 bases left between them. Germline CDR1 SQVTM, CDR2 ANQGSEA. The chain's CDR3 is CSVEAEASYNEQFF. The CDR3 DNA follows: TGCAGCGTTGAAGCGGAGGCCTCCTACAATGAGCAGTTCTTC.

This chain joins TRBV19 and TRBJ1-5; maybe TRBD1 (5 bases). Germline-derived CDR1 and CDR2 are LNHDA and SQIVND (reference sequence). The CDR3 runs 12 residues. The V gene lost 6 bases and the J gene lost 5 bases, with 8 bases spanning the gap. The CDR3, as DNA: TGTGCCAGTAGCGACAGATATCAGCCCCAGCATTTT. It is translated as CASSDRYQPQHF.

The rearrangement links TRBV11-3 to TRBJ1-1; a possible D gene is TRBD1 (6 bases). V shed 5 bases and J shed 0 bases, with 19 bases lying between them. The CDR3 covers 17 residues. Germline V gives CDR1 SGHNT, CDR2 YENEEA. CDR3 amino acids: CASSQGGLDSLNTEAFF. Written as DNA, the CDR3 is TGTGCCAGCAGCCAAGGTGGGTTGGACAGTCTGAACACTGAAGCTTTCTTT.

This chain links TRBV5-8 with TRBJ1-4; TRBD1 matches 7 bases. Trimming cost V 2 bases and J 10 bases; bases outside gene matches: 14. The CDR3 has 16 amino acids. Germline V lookup: CDR1 SGHTS, CDR2 YDEGEE. CDR3 coding DNA: TGTGCCAGCAGCTTAGATGGGACAGTCCCCTCTGGAAAACTGTTTTTT. Translated: CASSLDGTVPSGKLFF.